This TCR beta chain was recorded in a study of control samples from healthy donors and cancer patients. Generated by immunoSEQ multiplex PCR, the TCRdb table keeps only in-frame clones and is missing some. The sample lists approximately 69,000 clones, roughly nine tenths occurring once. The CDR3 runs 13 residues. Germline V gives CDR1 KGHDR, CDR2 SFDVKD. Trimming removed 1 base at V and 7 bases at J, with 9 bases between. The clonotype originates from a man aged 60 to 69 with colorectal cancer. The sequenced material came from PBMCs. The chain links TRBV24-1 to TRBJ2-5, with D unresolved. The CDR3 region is CATSDFGVGTQYF. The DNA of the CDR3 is TGTGCCACCAGTGATTTCGGCGTGGGGACCCAGTACTTC.